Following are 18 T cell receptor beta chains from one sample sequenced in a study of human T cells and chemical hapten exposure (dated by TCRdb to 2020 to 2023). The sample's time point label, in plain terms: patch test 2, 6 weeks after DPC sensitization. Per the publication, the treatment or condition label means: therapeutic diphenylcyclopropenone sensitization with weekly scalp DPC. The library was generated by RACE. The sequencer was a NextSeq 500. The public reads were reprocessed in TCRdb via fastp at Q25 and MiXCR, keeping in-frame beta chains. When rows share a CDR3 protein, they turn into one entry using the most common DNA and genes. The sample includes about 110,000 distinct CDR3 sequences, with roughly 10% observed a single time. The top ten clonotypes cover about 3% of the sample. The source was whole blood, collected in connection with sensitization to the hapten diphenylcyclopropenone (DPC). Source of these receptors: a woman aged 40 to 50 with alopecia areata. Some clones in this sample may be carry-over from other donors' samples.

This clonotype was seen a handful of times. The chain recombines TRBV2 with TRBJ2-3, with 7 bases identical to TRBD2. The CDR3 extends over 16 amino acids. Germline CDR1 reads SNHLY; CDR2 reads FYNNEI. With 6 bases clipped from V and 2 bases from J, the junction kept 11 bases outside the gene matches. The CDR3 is CASRDTGLQYTDTQYF. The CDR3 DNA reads TGTGCCAGCAGAGATACGGGACTACAATACACAGATACGCAGTATTTT.

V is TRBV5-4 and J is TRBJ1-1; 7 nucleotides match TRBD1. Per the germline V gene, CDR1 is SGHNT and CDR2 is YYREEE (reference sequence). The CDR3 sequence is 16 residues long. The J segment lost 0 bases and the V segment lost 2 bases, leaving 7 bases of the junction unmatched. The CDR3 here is CASSFPAGTVNTEAFF. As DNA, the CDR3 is TGTGCCAGCAGCTTCCCGGCCGGGACAGTGAACACTGAAGCTTTCTTT.

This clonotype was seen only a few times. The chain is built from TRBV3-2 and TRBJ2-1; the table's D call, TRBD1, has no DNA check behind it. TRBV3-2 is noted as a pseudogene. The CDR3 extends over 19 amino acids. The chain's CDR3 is CASSQAQSGGYYSYNEQFF. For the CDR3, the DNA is TGTGCCAGCAGCCAAGCGCAATCAGGGGGCTACTACTCCTACAATGAGCAGTTCTTC.

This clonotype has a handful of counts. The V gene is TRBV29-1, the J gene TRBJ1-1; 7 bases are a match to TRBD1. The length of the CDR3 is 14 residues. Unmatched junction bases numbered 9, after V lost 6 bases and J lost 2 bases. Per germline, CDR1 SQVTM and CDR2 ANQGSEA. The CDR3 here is CSVAYRGRNTEAFF. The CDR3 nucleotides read TGCAGCGTAGCCTACAGGGGCCGAAACACTGAAGCTTTCTTT.

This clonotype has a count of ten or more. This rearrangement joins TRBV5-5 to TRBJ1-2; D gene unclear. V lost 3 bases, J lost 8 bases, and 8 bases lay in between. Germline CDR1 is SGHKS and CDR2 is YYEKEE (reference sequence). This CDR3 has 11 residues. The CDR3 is CASSSQRGYTF. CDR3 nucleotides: TGTGCCAGCAGCTCGCAACGGGGCTACACCTTC.

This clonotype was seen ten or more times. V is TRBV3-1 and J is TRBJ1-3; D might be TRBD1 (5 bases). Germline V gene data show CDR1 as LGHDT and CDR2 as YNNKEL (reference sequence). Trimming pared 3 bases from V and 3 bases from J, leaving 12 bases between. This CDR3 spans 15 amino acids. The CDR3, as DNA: TGTGCCAGCAGCCAGGGGCCGCGGGTTGGAAACACCATATATTTT. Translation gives CASSQGPRVGNTIYF.

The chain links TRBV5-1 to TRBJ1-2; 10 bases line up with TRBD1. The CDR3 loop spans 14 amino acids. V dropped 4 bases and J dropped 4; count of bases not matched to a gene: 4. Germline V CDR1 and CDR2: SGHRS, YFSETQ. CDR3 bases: TGCGCCAGCAGCCCGGACAGGGGGGCCTATGGCTACACCTTC. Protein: CASSPDRGAYGYTF.

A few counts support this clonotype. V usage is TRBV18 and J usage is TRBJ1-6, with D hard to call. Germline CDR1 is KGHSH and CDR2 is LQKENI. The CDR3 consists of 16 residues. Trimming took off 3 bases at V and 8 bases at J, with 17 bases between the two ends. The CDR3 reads CASSPILRGQDSPLHF. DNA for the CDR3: TGTGCCAGCTCACCCATCCTCCGAGGGCAAGATTCACCCCTCCACTTT.

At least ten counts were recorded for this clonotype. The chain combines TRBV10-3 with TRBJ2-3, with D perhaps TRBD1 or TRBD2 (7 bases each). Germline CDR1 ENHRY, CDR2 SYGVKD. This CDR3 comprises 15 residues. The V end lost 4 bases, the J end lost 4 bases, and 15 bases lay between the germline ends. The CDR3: CAISAAGGRADTQYF. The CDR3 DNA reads TGTGCCATCAGTGCGGCAGGGGGGAGGGCAGATACGCAGTATTTT.

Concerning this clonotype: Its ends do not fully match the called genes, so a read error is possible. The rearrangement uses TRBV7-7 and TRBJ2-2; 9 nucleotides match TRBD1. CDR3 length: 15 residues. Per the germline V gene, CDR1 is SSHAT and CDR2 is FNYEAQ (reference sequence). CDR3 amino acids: CASSSGTGPTGELFF. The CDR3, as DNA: TGTGCTAGCAGCTCCGGGACAGGGCCCACCGGGGAGCTGTTTTTT. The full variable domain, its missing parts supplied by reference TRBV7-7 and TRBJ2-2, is GAGVSQSPRYKVTKRGQDVTLRCDPISSHATLYWYQQALGQGPEFLTYFNYEAQPDKSGLPSDRFSAERPEGSISTLTIQRTEQRDSAMYRCASSSGTGPTGELFFGEGSRLTVL.

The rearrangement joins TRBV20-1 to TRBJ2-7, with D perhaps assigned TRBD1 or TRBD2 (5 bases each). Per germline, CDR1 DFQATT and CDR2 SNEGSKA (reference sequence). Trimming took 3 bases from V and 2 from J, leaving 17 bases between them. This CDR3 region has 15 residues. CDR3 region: CSARRDALPTYEQYF. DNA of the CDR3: TGCAGTGCTAGGAGGGACGCCCTTCCTACCTACGAGCAGTACTTC.

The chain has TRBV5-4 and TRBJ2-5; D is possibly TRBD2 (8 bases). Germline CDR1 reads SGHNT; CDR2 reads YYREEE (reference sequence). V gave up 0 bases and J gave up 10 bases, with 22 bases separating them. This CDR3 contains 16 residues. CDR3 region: CASSLVGQRGFGIQYF. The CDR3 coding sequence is TGTGCCAGCAGCTTGGTGGGACAGCGGGGGTTCGGGATCCAGTACTTC.

CDR3 bases: TGTGCCAGCTCACAAATTTTAGGAGGACGAGGGAACACTGAAGCTTTCTTT. Translated, it gives CASSQILGGRGNTEAFF. The chain carries TRBV18 and TRBJ1-1; D call uncertain. Per germline, CDR1 KGHSH and CDR2 LQKENI. The CDR3 length is 17 residues. Trimming took off 4 bases at V and 1 base at J, with 19 bases between the two ends.

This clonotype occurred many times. The CDR3 is CASSPWRGGQDTQYF. Here the CDR3 DNA reads TGTGCCAGCAGCCCCTGGCGGGGGGGCCAAGATACGCAGTATTTT. V is TRBV7-6 and J is TRBJ2-3; 9 positions match TRBD2. CDR3 length equals 15 residues. Germline lookup yields CDR1 SGHVS and CDR2 FNYEAQ. V was clipped by 5 bases and J by 5 bases; unmatched bases: 8.

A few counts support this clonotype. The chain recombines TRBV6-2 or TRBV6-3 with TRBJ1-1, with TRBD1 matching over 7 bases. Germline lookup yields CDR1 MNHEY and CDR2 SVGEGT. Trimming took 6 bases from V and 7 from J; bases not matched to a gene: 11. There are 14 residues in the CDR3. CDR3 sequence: CASRRDQGGIEAFF. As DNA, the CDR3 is TGTGCCAGCAGACGTGACCAGGGGGGAATTGAAGCTTTCTTT.

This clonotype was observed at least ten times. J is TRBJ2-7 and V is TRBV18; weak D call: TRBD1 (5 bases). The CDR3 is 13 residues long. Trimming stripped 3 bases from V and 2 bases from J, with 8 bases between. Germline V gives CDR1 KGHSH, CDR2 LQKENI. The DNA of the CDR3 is TGTGCCAGCTCACCGACAGCTACCTACGAGCAGTACTTC. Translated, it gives CASSPTATYEQYF.

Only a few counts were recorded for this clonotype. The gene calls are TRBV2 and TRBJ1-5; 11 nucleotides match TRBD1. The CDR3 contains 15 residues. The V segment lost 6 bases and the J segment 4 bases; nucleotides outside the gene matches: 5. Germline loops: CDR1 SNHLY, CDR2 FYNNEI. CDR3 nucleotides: TGTGCCAGCAGGGGACAGGGGGGACTTAATCAGCCCCAGCATTTT. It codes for CASRGQGGLNQPQHF.

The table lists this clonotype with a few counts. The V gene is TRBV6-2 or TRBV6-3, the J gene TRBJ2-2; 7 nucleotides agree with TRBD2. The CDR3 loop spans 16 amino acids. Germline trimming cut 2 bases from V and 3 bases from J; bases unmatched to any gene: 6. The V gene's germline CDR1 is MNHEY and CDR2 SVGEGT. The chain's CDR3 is CASSYGVAGDTGELFF. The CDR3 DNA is TGTGCCAGCAGTTACGGGGTAGCGGGCGACACCGGGGAGCTGTTTTTT.